The 24 T cell receptor beta chains in this list originate from one sample, sequenced in a study of cytomegalovirus exposure and HLA in healthy donors. Here immunoSEQ multiplex PCR was the method, and the copy in TCRdb shows in-frame clones only, minus some. The sample consists of roughly 250,000 clones, around 86% of them appearing once. The specimen sequenced was PBMCs. The receptors stem from a woman aged 25 to 39 in good health and CMV-seropositive.

The chain couples TRBV27 to TRBJ2-7; the match to TRBD1 covers 8 bases. The ends lost 4 bases at V and 5 bases at J; junction bases unmatched: 13. Germline V gene sequence: CDR1 MNHEY, CDR2 SMNVEV (reference sequence). CDR3 length: 16 amino acids. The CDR3 DNA reads as TGTGCCAGCAGTTCACCTCGGACAGGGCCCCTGGACGAGCAGTACTTC. Its protein product is CASSSPRTGPLDEQYF.

The chain joins TRBV7-6 to TRBJ2-2, with TRBD2 identical over 7 bases. The CDR3 is 17 amino acids. The germline CDR1 and CDR2 sequences are SGHVS and FNYEAQ. After removal of 0 bases from V and 5 bases from J, the junction contained 9 bases not matched to a gene. The CDR3 region is CASSLAYGLGRTGELFF. CDR3 nucleotides: TGTGCCAGCAGCTTAGCCTATGGACTAGGTCGGACCGGGGAGCTGTTTTTT.

The V call is TRBV7-9, the J call TRBJ2-3; 9 nucleotides align to TRBD2. Trimming took 3 bases from V and 7 from J; bases not matched to a gene: 5. Germline V gives CDR1 SEHNR, CDR2 FQNEAQ (reference sequence). This CDR3 spans 14 amino acids. CDR3 coding DNA: TGTGCCAGCAGCTTGGCTAGCGGGGTCTATACGCAGTATTTT. The encoded protein is CASSLASGVYTQYF.

This clone was recorded only once. The CDR3 is CATGDGSGNTIYF. The DNA for the CDR3 is TGTGCCACCGGAGATGGCTCTGGAAACACCATATATTTT. The chain couples TRBV9 to TRBJ1-3; D is undetermined. The V end was cut by 9 bases, the J end by 0 bases, with 10 bases between. This CDR3 contains 13 residues. The germline V gene encodes CDR1 SGDLS and CDR2 YYNGEE.

The chain has TRBV30 and TRBJ1-2; a possible D gene is TRBD1 (5 bases). Germline V gene lookup returns CDR1 GTSNPN and CDR2 SVGIG (reference sequence). The CDR3 is 15 amino acids. V was clipped by 4 bases and J by 4 bases, with 19 bases between them. CDR3 protein: CAWTRDSYGGYGYTF. CDR3 bases: TGTGCCTGGACCCGGGATTCTTACGGGGGCTATGGCTACACCTTC.

In nucleotides, the CDR3 is TGTGCCAGCAGCTCGTGGCCAGGGGGCTCTGGGGCCAACGTCCTGACTTTC. It yields the protein CASSSWPGGSGANVLTF. The J gene is TRBJ2-6, the V gene TRBV5-8; 7 bases fit TRBD1. Germline trimming cut 3 bases from V and 0 bases from J; bases unmatched to any gene: 6. The germline V gene has CDR1 SGHTS and CDR2 YDEGEE. The CDR3 runs to 17 residues.

The CDR3 nucleotides are TGTGCCAGCAGCCCCCGAGCACAGAGTTCCTACGAGCAGTACTTC. Translating gives CASSPRAQSSYEQYF. The J gene is TRBJ2-7, the V gene TRBV9; no reliable D call. The V gene's germline CDR1 is SGDLS and CDR2 YYNGEE. The V and J ends lost 4 bases and 1 base respectively, with 15 bases between them. The CDR3 is 15 amino acids.

The chain has TRBV28 and TRBJ1-5, with no clear D. Trimming cost V 6 bases and J 2 bases, with 14 bases left between them. Germline V CDR1 and CDR2: MDHEN, SYDVKM. The CDR3 runs 15 residues. CDR3 DNA: TGTGCCAGCAGCTTGCTCAGTAACGGCAATCAGCCCCAGCATTTT. Translation: CASSLLSNGNQPQHF.

The gene calls are TRBV11-3 and TRBJ2-4, with D perhaps matching TRBD2 (5 bases). CDR3 size: 16 residues. CDR1 and CDR2 from the germline V gene are SGHNT and YENEEA. Trimming stripped 3 bases from V and 8 bases from J, with 20 bases between. CDR3 residues: CASSLDVDYPIHIQYF. As DNA, the CDR3 is TGTGCCAGCAGCTTGGATGTCGACTACCCGATCCACATTCAGTACTTC.

The chain combines TRBV5-1 with TRBJ2-2, with a weak D call TRBD1 (6 bases). V was cut by 2 bases and J by 5 bases, with 16 bases left in between. The germline gives CDR1 SGHRS, CDR2 YFSETQ. The CDR3 spans 16 residues. CDR3 in DNA: TGCGCCAGCAGCTTTATACCGGGACAATTAACCGGGGAGCTGTTTTTT. Translation: CASSFIPGQLTGELFF.

The chain uses TRBV14 and TRBJ1-2, with 11 bases fitting TRBD1. CDR1 is SGHDN and CDR2 is FVKESK in the germline V gene. Trimming removed 4 bases from V and 7 bases from J; junction bases left unmatched: 17. The CDR3 is made up of 18 amino acids. CDR3 in amino acids: CASSPTYNRRTGGSGYTF. CDR3 DNA sequence: TGTGCCAGCAGCCCTACGTACAATAGGAGGACAGGGGGCTCTGGCTACACCTTC.

V usage is TRBV5-1 and J usage is TRBJ2-1; D might be TRBD2 (6 bases). In germline, CDR1 is SGHRS, CDR2 YFSETQ. The CDR3 is 15 residues long. Trimming took 4 bases from V and 5 from J, leaving 16 bases between them. Here the CDR3 reads CASSPRGVIDNEQFF. The DNA of the CDR3 is TGCGCCAGCAGCCCCCGCGGGGTCATTGACAATGAGCAGTTCTTC. The entire variable domain, with the rest obtained from reference TRBV5-1 and TRBJ2-1, is as follows: KAGVTQTPRYLIKTRGQQVTLSCSPISGHRSVSWYQQTPGQGLQFLFEYFSETQRNKGNFPGRFSGRQFSNSRSEMNVSTLELGDSALYLCASSPRGVIDNEQFFGPGTRLTVL.

V is TRBV19 and J is TRBJ2-7; 9 bases are a match to TRBD1. The germline CDR1 and CDR2 sequences are LNHDA and SQIVND (reference sequence). CDR3 size: 14 residues. V was pared by 9 bases and J by 6 bases, with 12 bases of the junction left unmatched. The CDR3 sequence: CASRQRGQGSEQYF. CDR3 bases: TGTGCCAGCCGCCAACGAGGACAGGGGTCCGAGCAGTACTTC.

The chain has TRBV18 and TRBJ1-5, with 7 bases matching TRBD1. The CDR3 is 16 amino acids. V trimming: 0 bases; J trimming: 3 bases; junction bases outside the gene matches: 5. The V gene's germline CDR1 is KGHSH and CDR2 LQKENI. Here the CDR3 DNA reads TGTGCCAGCTCACCACCGGGACAGTTACCCAATCAGCCCCAGCATTTT. Protein: CASSPPGQLPNQPQHF.

The chain couples TRBV7-9 to TRBJ2-5; the match to TRBD1 covers 7 bases. Trimming removed 4 bases from V and 5 bases from J; junction bases left unmatched: 4. The CDR3 length is 13 residues. Germline V gene sequence: CDR1 SEHNR, CDR2 FQNEAQ (reference sequence). For the CDR3, the DNA is TGTGCCAGCAGCTGGACAGGCGGGGAGACCCAGTACTTC. As protein: CASSWTGGETQYF.

The genes are TRBV6-5 and TRBJ1-5; D perhaps matches TRBD1 (5 bases). Germline values: CDR1 MNHEY, CDR2 SVGAGI. V was clipped by 3 bases and J by 9 bases, with 9 bases between them. The CDR3 extends over 12 amino acids. The CDR3: CASSYRQGPQHF. The CDR3 DNA reads as TGTGCCAGCAGTTATAGGCAGGGGCCCCAGCATTTT.

The gene calls are TRBV7-3 and TRBJ2-2; 12 bases fit TRBD2. CDR1 SGHTA and CDR2 FQGTGA come from the germline V gene. Trimming removed 4 bases from V and 4 bases from J; junction bases left unmatched: 7. The CDR3 is made up of 17 amino acids. The chain's CDR3 is CASSSGLAGWGTGELFF. CDR3 bases: TGTGCCAGCAGCTCCGGACTAGCGGGATGGGGCACCGGGGAGCTGTTTTTT. The whole variable domain, filled in from reference TRBV7-3 and TRBJ2-2, reads GAGVSQTPSNKVTEKGKYVELRCDPISGHTALYWYRQSLGQGPEFLIYFQGTGAADDSGLPNDRFFAVRPEGSVSTLKIQRTERGDSAVYLCASSSGLAGWGTGELFFGEGSRLTVL.

This chain uses TRBV30 with TRBJ2-7, with 9 bases lining up with TRBD1. The V gene's germline CDR1 is GTSNPN and CDR2 SVGIG (reference sequence). CDR3 size: 15 residues. The ends lost 2 bases at V and 0 bases at J; junction bases unmatched: 5. In DNA, the CDR3 is TGTGCCTGGAGTCCGGGGACAGGGATCTCCTACGAGCAGTACTTC. This translates into CAWSPGTGISYEQYF.

The chain combines TRBV28 with TRBJ2-7; 8 nucleotides line up with TRBD2. V dropped 4 bases and J dropped 4; count of bases not matched to a gene: 9. This CDR3 has 15 amino acids. Germline assignment: CDR1 MDHEN and CDR2 SYDVKM. The chain's CDR3 is CASSSFTGTRYEQYF. CDR3 DNA sequence: TGTGCCAGCAGTTCGTTCACCGGGACTAGGTACGAGCAGTACTTC.

The chain carries TRBV10-1 and TRBJ2-1; TRBD2 aligns across 7 bases. V lost 0 bases to trimming and J lost 5 bases; unmatched junction nucleotides: 7. CDR3 length equals 16 residues. The V gene's germline CDR1 is WNHNN and CDR2 SYGVQD (reference sequence). CDR3 bases: TGCGCCAGCAGTGAGTCGCGAGCGGGAAGGGACAATGAGCAGTTCTTC. It specifies CASSESRAGRDNEQFF.

In this sample, this clone turned up once. V usage is TRBV28 and J usage is TRBJ1-2; no clear D. V lost 4 bases to trimming and J lost 3 bases, with 18 bases between them. Germline CDR1 MDHEN, CDR2 SYDVKM. The CDR3 consists of 16 residues. CDR3 loop: CASSSSFPGWDYGYTF. CDR3 DNA sequence: TGTGCCAGCAGTTCCTCCTTCCCAGGCTGGGACTATGGCTACACCTTC.

This clone was seen only a few times. V gene TRBV30 combines with J gene TRBJ1-2; D gene uncertain. Germline lookup yields CDR1 GTSNPN and CDR2 SVGIG (reference sequence). The CDR3 extends over 13 amino acids. The germline V and J ends were trimmed by 0 bases and 7 bases, with 12 bases remaining between them. In DNA, the CDR3 is TGTGCCTGGAGTGTGCCGGGTACAACTGGCTACACCTTC. Protein product: CAWSVPGTTGYTF.

The table lists this clone with a count of one. The chain carries TRBV18 and TRBJ2-1, with 11 bases that match TRBD2. Unmatched junction bases numbered 10, after V lost 3 bases and J lost 3 bases. Germline V lookup: CDR1 KGHSH, CDR2 LQKENI. This CDR3 comprises 18 residues. CDR3 bases: TGTGCCAGCTCACCGGCTGGTAGCGGGAGGGGAAGCTACAATGAGCAGTTCTTC. This translates into CASSPAGSGRGSYNEQFF.

The chain combines TRBV6-1 with TRBJ2-4; 9 positions match TRBD1. Germline CDR1 and CDR2: MNHNS and SASEGT. V was clipped by 7 bases and J by 7 bases; unmatched bases: 8. The CDR3 covers 14 residues. For the CDR3, the DNA is TGTGCCAGCACCGGGACAGGGATTGTGAACATTCAGTACTTC. It translates to CASTGTGIVNIQYF.